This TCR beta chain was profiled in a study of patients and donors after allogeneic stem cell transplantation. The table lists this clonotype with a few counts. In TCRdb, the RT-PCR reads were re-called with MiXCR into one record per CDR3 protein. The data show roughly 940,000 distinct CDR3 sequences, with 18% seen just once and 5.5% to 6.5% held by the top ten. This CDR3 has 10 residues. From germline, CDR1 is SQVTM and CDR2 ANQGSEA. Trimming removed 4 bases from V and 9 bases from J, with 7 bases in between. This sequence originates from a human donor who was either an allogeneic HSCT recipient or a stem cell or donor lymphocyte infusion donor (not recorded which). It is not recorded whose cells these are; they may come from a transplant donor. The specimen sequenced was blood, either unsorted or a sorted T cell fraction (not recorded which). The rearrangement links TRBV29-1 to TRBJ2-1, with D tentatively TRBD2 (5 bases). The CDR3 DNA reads TGCAGCGTTGTTGGGAGTGAGCAGTTCTTC. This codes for CSVVGSEQFF.